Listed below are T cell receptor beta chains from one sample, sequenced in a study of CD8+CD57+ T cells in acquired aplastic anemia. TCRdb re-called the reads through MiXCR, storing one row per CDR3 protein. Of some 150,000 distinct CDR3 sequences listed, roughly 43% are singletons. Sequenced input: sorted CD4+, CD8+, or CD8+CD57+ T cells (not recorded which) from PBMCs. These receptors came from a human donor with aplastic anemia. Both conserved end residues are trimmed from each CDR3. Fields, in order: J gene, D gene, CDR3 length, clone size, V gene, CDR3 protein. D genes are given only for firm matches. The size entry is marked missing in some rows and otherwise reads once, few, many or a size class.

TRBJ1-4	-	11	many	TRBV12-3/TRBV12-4	ASSLALDEKLF
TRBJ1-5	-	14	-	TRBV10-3	AISPGTPTSNQPQH
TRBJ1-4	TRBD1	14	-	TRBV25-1	ASSEKASGTGEKLF
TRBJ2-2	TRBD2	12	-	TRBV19	ASTWDYPTGELF
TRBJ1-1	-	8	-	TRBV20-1	SAANLEAF
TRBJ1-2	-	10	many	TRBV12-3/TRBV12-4	ASSRNNYGYT
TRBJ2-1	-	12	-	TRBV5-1	ASSFPGRTNEQF
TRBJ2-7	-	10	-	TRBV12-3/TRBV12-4	ASTTTAREQY
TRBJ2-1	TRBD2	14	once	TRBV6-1	ASSETSGGARNEQF
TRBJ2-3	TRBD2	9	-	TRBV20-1	SAPGEGLDN
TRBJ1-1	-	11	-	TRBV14	ASSRNVDTEAF
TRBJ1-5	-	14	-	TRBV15	ATSRLGGDSNQPQH
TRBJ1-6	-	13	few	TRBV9	ASSDNRVANSPLH
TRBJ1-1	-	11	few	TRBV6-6	ASSAGTRPEAF
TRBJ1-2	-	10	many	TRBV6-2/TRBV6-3	ATRNPANGYT
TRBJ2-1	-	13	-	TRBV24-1	ATSALRDNYNEQF
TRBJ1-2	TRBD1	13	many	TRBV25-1	ASSDRQGDLNGYT
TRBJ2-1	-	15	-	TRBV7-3	ASSLTRDPTVGGEQF
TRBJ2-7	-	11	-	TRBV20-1	SATEGLIYEQY
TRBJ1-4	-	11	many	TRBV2	ASRRDMNEKLF
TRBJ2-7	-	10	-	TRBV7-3	ASSLTEYEQY
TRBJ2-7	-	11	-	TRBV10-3	AISSSGPYEQY